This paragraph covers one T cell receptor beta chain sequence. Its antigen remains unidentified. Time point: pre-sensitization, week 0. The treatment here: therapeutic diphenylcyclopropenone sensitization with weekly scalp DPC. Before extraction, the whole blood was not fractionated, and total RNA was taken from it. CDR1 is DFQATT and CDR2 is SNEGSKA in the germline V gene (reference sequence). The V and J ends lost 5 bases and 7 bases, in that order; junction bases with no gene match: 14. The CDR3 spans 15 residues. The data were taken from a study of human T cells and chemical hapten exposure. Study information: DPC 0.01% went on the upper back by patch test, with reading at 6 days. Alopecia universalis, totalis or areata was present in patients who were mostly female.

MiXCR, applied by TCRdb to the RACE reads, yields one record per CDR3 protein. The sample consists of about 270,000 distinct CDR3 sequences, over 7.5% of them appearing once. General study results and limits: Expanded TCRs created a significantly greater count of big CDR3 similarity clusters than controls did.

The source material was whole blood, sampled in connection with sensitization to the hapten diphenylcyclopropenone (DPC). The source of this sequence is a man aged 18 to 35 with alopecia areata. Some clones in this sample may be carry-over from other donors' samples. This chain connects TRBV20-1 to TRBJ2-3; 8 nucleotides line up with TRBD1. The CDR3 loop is CSAAPQGAQSYTQYF. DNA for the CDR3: TGCAGTGCTGCCCCCCAGGGGGCCCAGTCCTATACGCAGTATTTT.